Listed here is a single T cell receptor beta chain. These data originate in a study of blood T cell repertoires in COVID-19. The overall study: The analysed material was cDNA or gDNA that came from T cells, B-cell-depleted T cells, or PBMCs.

Using immunoSEQ multiplex PCR, the repertoire was profiled, and TCRdb retains in-frame clones only, with some absent. The sample consists of about 180,000 clones, roughly 80% of them appearing once. Germline V gene data show CDR1 as SNHLY and CDR2 as FYNNEI. The length of the CDR3 is 13 residues. After removal of 6 bases from V and 3 bases from J, the junction contained 3 bases not matched to a gene. The rearrangement joins TRBV2 to TRBJ2-5; 8 bases are shared with TRBD2. Material: peripheral blood. The source of this sequence is a human donor in a cohort sampled during active COVID-19. CDR3 DNA: TGTGCCAGCAGCCAGGGACTAGAAGAGACCCAGTACTTC. It yields the protein CASSQGLEETQYF.